This T cell receptor beta chain was sequenced during a study of Tregs in tolerant kidney transplant recipients (dated by TCRdb to the late 2010s). As for the study more broadly: Transplants used related donors with nonmyeloablative bone marrow transplantation; mixed chimerism was transient in the human trials. Before combined kidney and bone marrow transplantation, this study identified donor-specific regulatory T cells using TCRbeta sequencing and then followed those same cells after transplant.

Trimming removed 1 base from V and 0 bases from J, leaving 6 bases between the germline ends. The CDR3 goes from the cysteine to the phenylalanine over 14 residues. The read is trimmed to its CDR3 DNA, 42 bases read in frame from base 1. The germline V gene sets CDR1 to SGHAT and CDR2 to FQNNGV. The time point label for this specimen denotes: blood sample drawn before combined kidney and bone marrow transplant. Thawed PBMCs were FACS-sorted into unstimulated Tregs (CD4+CD25+CD127-), CD4+ non-Tregs (CD4+CD25-), CD4 cells and CD8 cells. Several combined kidney and bone marrow transplant recipients from the ITN036ST trial were included as patients, and samples were available only from these trial subjects. Healthy control blood was processed by Ficoll density gradient to PBMCs and cryopreserved; patient PBMCs were collected before and after transplant. This clone was counted a single time. The antigen it recognizes is unknown. Nothing much larger sits one base from this clone, and base qualities are not available.

Summary of the overall study and its limitations: Biological reproducibility was not examined directly, but technical replication error appeared to be minimal. Donor-specific Treg expansion was found to exceed global Treg expansion in tolerant patients, suggesting antigen-driven rather than nonspecific expansion. The study was limited by small patient numbers, and the findings need validation in larger populations and under other immunosuppression protocols. The most biologically relevant and donor-specific TCRbeta repertoire appeared to be identified by expanding Tregs with activated donor B cells. For some patients the PCR primers changed over time, which made it impossible to compare the samples from those patients at the nucleotide level.

Genomic DNA was extracted from sorted cells with the QIAGEN DNeasy Blood and Tissue Kit for TCRbeta CDR3 sequencing. High-throughput TCRbeta CDR3 sequencing was carried out commercially through immunoSEQ, with PCR amplification with bias correction and internal controls included. The original methods were these. Unique productive TCRbeta sequences were defined by CDR3 nucleotide sequence where primers matched, and otherwise by CDR3 amino acid sequence together with Vbeta and Jbeta genes. As a correction for sorting error, sequences shared between sorted populations at a frequency ratio of 2:1 or less were discarded, and the remaining shared sequences were assigned to the higher population. A sequence counted as donor-reactive if, in CFSE-low cells, the sequence had a frequency of at least 0.01% and was expanded at least 5-fold compared with unstimulated cells. Repertoire divergence was quantified by Jensen-Shannon divergence using the top 100 TCRbeta sequences ranked by frequency. When a sample had multiple sequencing runs, each run was corrected for sorting error separately and the runs were then pooled. TCRdb carries this immuneACCESS record with in-frame sequences only. Its versions omit some clonotypes, under half of them owing to an unresolved V gene in the studies checked, with the rest unexplained. Clone size and V and J calls were adopted from that table, with D and trimming inferred from the DNA. The sample table lists over 85,000 clones, roughly 93% of them with a count of one. The ten largest clones add up to 0.35% to 0.55% of the sample.

This receptor was obtained from a human donor who received a combined kidney and bone marrow transplant. The material was CD4+ T cells from blood, obtained before the transplant. The sequence links TRBV11-2 to TRBJ2-5; a tentative D match to TRBD1 spans 5 bases. The CDR3 amino acid sequence is: CASSLGGNQETQYF. DNA sequence: TGTGCCAGCAGCTTAGGGGGCAACCAAGAGACCCAGTACTTC.